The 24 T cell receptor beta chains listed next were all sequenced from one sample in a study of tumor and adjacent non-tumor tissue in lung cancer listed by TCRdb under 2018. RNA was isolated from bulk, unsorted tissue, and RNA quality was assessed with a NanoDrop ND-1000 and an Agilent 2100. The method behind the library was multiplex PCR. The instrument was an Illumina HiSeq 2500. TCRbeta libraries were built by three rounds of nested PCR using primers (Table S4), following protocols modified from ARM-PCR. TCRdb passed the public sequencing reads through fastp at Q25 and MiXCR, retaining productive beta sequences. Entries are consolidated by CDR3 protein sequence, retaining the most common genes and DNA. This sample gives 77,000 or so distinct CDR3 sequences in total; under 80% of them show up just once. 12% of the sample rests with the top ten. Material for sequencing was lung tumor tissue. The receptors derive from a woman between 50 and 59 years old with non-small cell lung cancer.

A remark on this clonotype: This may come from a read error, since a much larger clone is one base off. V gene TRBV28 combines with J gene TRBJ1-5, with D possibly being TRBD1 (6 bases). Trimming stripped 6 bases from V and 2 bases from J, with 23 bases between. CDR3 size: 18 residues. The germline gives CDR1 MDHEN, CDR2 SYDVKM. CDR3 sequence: CASRPRRVGTIRNQPQHF. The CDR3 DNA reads TGTGCCAGCAGGCCGCGAAGGGTGGGGACAATCCGCAATCAGCCCCAGCATTTT.

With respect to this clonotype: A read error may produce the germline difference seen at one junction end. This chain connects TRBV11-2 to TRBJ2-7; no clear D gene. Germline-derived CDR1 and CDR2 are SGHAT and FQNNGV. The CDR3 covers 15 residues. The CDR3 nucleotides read TGTGCCAGCAACTTAAATCTCGATGTCTCCTACGAGCAGTACTTC. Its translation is CASNLNLDVSYEQYF.

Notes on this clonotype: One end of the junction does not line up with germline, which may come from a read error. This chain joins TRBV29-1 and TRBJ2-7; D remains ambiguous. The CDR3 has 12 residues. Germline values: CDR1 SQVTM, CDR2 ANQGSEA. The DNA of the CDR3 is TGCAGCGTGGAGACGCAGAGCTCCGAGCAATACTTC. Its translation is CSVETQSSEQYF.

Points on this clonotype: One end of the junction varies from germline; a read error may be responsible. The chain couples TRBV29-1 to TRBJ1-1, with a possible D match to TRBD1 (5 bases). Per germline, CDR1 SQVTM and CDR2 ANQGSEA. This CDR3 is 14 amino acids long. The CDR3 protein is CSNSPGLIDTEAIF. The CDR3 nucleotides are TGCAGCAACTCACCGGGGCTCATCGACACTGAAGCTATCTTT.

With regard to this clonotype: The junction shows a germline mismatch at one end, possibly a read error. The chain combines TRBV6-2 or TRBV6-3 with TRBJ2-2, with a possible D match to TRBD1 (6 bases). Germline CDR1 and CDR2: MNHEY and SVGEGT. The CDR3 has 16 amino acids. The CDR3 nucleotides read TGCGCCAGCAGTCGCCTGGGACACAGGCTAACCGTGGAGCTGTTTTTT. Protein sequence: CASSRLGHRLTVELFF.

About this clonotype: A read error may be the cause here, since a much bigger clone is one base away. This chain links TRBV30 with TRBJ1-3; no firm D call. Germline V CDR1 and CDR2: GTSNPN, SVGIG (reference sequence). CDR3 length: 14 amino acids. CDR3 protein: CVWEDFLSGNTIYF. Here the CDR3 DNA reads TGTGTCTGGGAGGACTTTCTCTCTGGAAACACCATATATTTT.

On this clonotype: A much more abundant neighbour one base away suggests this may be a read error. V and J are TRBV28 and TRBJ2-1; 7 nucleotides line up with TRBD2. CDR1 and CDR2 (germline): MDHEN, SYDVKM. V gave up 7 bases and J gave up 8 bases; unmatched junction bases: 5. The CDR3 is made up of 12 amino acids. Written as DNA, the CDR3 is TGTGCCAGCAATGTGCGGGGGTATGAGCAGTTCTTC. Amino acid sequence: CASNVRGYEQFF. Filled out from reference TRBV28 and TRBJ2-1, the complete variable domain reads DVKVTQSSRYLVKRTGEKVFLECVQDMDHENMFWYRQDPGLGLRLIYFSYDVKMKEKGDIPEGYSVSREKKERFSLILESASTNQTSMYLCASNVRGYEQFFGPGTRLTVL.

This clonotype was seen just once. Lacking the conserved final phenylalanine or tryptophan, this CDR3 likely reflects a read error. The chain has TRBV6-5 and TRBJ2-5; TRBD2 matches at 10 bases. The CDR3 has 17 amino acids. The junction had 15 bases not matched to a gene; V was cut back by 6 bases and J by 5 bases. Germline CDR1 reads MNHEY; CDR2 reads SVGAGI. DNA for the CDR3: TGTGCCAGCAGGTCCCTCTACACTAGCGGGAATAGGGAGACCCAGTACTAC. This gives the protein CASRSLYTSGNRETQYY.

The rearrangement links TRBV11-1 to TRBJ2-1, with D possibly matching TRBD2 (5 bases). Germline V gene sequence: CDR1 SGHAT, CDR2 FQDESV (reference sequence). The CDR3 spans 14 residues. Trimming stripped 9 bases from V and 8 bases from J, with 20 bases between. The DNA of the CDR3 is TGTGCCAGTACCTTAAGAGAGGGCCGGTATGAGCAGTTCTTC. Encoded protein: CASTLREGRYEQFF.

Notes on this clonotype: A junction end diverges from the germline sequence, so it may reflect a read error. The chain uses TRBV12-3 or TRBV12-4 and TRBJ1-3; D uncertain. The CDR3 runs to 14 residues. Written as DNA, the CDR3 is TGCGCCAGCAGTTTTAGGGTCTCTGGAGACACCATATATTTT. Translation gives CASSFRVSGDTIYF.

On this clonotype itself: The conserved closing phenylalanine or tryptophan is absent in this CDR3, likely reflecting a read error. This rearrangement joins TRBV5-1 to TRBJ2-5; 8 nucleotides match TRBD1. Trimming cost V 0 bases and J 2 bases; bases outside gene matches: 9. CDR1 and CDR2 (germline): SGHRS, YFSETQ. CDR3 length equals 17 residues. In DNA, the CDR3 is TGCGCCAGCAGCTTGGCGGGAACCGGGACAGGTCAAGAGACCCAGTACCTC. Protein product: CASSLAGTGTGQETQYL.

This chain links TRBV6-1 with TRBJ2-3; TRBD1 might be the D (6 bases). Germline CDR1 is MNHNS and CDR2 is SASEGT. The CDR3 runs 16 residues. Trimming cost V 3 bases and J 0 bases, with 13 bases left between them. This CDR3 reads CASSDLGTISTDTQYF. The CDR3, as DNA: TGTGCCAGCAGTGACTTAGGGACAATTAGCACAGATACGCAGTATTTT.

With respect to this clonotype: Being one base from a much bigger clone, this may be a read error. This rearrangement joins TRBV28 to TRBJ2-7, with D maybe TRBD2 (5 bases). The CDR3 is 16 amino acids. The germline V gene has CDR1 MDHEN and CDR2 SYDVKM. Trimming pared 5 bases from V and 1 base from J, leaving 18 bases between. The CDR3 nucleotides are TGTGCCAGCAGTACCAGAGAGGGTAAACGGTCCTACGAGCAGTACTTC. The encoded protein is CASSTREGKRSYEQYF.

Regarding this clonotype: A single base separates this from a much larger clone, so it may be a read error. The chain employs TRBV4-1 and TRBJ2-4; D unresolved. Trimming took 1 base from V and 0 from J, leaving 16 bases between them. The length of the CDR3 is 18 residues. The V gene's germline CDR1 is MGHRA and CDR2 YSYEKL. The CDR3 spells CASSQVDMDLAAKNIQYF. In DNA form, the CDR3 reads TGCGCCAGCAGCCAAGTCGATATGGACCTCGCAGCCAAAAACATTCAGTACTTC.

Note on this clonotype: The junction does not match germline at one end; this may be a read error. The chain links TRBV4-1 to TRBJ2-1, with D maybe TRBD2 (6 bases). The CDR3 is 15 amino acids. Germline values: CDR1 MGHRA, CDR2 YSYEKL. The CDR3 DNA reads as TGCGCGAGCAGCCAACCCACTAGTGGAGGGGCTGAGCAGTTATTC. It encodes CASSQPTSGGAEQLF.

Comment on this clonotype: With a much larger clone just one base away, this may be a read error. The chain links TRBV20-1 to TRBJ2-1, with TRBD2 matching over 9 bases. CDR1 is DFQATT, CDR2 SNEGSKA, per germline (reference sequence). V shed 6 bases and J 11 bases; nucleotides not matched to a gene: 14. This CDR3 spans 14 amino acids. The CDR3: CSAQSGLAGRKQFF. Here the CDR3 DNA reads TGCAGTGCCCAATCAGGGCTAGCGGGACGTAAGCAGTTCTTC.

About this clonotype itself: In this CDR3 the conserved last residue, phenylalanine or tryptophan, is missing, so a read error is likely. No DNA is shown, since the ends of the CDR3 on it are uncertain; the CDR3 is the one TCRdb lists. The CDR3 spells CASSSPNRVGQHL. This chain joins TRBV11-2 and TRBJ2-7. The CDR3 comprises 13 residues, both ends counted. Germline CDR1 and CDR2: SGHAT and FQNNGV.

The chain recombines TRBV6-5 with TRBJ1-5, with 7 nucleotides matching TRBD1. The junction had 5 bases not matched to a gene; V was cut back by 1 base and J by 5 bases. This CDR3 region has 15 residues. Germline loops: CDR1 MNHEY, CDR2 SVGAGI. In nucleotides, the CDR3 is TGTGCCAGCAGTTACTTCTCAGGGACAGATCAGCCCCAGCATTTT. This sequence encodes CASSYFSGTDQPQHF.

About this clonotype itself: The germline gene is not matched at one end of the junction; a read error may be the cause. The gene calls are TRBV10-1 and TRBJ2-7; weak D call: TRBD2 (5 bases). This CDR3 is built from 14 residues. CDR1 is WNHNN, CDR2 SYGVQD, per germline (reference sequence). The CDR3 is CVSSATSGKDEQYF. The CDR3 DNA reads TGCGTCAGCAGTGCCACTAGTGGGAAGGACGAGCAGTACTTC.

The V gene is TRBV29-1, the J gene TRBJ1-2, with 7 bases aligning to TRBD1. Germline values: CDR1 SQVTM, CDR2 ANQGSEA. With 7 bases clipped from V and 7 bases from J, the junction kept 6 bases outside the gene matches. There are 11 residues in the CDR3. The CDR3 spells CSALTGLGYTF. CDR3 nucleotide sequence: TGCAGCGCTCTGACAGGGCTTGGCTACACCTTC.

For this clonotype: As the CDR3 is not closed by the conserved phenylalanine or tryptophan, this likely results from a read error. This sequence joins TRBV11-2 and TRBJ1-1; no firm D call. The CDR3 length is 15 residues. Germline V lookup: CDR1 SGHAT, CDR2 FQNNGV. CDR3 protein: CASNLEPGPNTEAFI. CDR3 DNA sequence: TGTGCCAGCAACTTAGAGCCGGGCCCGAACACTGAAGCTTTCATT.

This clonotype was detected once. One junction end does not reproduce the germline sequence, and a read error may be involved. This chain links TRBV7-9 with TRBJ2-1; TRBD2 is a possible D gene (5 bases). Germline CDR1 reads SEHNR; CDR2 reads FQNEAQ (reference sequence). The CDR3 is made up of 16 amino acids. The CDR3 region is CASTHIFGNPMSEQSF. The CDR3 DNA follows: TGTGCCAGCACCCACATATTCGGGAATCCTATGAGTGAGCAGTCCTTC.

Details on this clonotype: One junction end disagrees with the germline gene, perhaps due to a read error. CDR3 in DNA: TGTGCCAGCAGCAATCTTAATCCAGGGGGCTCTAATGAAAAACCGTATTTT. Its translation: CASSNLNPGGSNEKPYF. The chain employs TRBV6-5 and TRBJ1-4, with 8 bases fitting TRBD1. This CDR3 contains 17 residues. Germline CDR1 MNHEY, CDR2 SVGAGI.

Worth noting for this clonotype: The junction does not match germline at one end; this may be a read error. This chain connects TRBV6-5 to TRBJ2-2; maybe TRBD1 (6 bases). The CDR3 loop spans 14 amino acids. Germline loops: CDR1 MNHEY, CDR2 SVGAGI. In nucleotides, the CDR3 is TGTGCCAGCAGTTACTCTGGGGGCCCCGGGGAACTGGTTTTT. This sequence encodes CASSYSGGPGELVF.